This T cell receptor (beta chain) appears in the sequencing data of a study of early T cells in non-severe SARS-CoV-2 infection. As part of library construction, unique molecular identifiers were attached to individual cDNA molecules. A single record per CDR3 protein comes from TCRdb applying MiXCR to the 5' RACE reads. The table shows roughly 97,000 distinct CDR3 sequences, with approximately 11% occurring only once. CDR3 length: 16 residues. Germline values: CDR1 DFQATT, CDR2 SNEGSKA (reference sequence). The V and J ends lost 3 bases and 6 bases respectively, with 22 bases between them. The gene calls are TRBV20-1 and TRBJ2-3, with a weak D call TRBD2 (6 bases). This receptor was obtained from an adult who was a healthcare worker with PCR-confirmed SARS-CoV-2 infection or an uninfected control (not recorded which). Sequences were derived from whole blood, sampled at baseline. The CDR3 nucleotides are TGCAGTGCTAGTCGCGGACTATTGATCATGGTGGATACGCAGTATTTT. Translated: CSASRGLLIMVDTQYF.